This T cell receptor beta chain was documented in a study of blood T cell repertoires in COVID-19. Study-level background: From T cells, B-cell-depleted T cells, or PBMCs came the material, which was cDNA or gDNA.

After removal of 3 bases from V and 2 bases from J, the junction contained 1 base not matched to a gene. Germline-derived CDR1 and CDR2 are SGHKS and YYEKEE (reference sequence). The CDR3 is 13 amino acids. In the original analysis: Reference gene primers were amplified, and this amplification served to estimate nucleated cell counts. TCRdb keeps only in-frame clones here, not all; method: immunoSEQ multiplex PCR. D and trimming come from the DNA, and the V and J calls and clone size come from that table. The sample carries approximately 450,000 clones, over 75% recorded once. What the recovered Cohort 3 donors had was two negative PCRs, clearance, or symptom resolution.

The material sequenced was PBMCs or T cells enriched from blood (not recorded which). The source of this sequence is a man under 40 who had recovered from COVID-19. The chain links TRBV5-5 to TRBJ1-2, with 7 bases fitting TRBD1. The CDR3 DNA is TGTGCCAGCAGCTCACAGGGGAACTATGGCTACACCTTC. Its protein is CASSSQGNYGYTF.